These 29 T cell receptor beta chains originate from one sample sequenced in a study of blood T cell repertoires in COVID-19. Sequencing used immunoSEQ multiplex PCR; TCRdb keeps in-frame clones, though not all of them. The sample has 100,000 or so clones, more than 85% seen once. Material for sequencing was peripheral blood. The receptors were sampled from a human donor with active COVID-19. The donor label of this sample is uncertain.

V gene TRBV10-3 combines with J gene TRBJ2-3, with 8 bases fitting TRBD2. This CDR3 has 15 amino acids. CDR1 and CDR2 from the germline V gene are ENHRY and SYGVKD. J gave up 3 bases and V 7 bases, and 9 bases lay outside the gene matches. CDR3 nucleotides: TGTGCCATCAAGCGGGGACTAGAGGTTACAGATACGCAGTATTTT. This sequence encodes CAIKRGLEVTDTQYF.

In nucleotides, the CDR3 is TGTGCCAGCAGCCAGACGTTAGCGGGGAGCTACGAGCAGTACTTC. Translating gives CASSQTLAGSYEQYF. The chain uses TRBV4-2 and TRBJ2-7; 8 bases agree with TRBD2. From germline, CDR1 is LGHNA and CDR2 YNFKEQ. The CDR3 has 15 residues. V trimming: 3 bases; J trimming: 3 bases; junction bases outside the gene matches: 7.

The CDR3 bases are TGTGCCAGCAGCTTACCCCGGGAGAAACTGTTTTTT. Translated: CASSLPREKLFF. The V and J genes are TRBV7-2 and TRBJ1-4, with D hard to call. Germline CDR1 reads SGHTA; CDR2 reads FQGNSA. Deletions cut 2 bases from V and 11 bases from J, with 9 bases between. This CDR3 contains 12 residues.

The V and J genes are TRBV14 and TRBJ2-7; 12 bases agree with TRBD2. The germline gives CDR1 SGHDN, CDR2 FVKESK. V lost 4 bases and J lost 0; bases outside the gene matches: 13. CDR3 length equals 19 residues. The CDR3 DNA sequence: TGTGCCAGCAGCCTCGGACTAGCGGGGTTCATTTTAAGCTCCTACGAGCAGTACTTC. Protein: CASSLGLAGFILSSYEQYF.

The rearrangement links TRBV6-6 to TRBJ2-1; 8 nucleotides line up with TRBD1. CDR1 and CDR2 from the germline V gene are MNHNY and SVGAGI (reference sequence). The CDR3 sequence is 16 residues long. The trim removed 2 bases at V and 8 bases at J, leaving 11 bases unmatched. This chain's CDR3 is CASSYEQGAMGYEQFF. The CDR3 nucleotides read TGTGCCAGCAGTTACGAGCAGGGGGCTATGGGCTATGAGCAGTTCTTC.

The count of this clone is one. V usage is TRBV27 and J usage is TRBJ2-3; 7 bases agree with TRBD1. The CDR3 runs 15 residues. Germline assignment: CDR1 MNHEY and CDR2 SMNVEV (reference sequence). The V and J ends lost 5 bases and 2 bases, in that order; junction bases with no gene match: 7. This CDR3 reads CASSPFRGHTDTQYF. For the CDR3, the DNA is TGTGCCAGCAGTCCCTTTAGGGGGCACACAGATACGCAGTATTTT.

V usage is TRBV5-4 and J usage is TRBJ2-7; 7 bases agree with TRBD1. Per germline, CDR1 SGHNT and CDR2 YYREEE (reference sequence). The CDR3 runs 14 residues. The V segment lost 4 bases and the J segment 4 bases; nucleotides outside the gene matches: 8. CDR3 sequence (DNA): TGTGCCAGCAGCCGTCAGCAGGGGGAGTACGAGCAGTACTTC. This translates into CASSRQQGEYEQYF.

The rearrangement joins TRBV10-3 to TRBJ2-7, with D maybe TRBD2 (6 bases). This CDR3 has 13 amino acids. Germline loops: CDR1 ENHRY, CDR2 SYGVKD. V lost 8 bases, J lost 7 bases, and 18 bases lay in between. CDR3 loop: CAIGPNGAGEQYF. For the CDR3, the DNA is TGTGCCATCGGGCCGAACGGGGCGGGAGAGCAGTACTTC.

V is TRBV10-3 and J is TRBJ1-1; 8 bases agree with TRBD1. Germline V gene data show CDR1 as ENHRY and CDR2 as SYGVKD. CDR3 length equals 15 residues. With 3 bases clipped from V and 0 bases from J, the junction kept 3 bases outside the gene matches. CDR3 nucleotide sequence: TGTGCCATCAGTGACAGGGGGCTTTTGAACACTGAAGCTTTCTTT. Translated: CAISDRGLLNTEAFF.

The CDR3 loop is CASSGHVNTEAFF. DNA for the CDR3: TGTGCCAGCAGCGGACACGTGAACACTGAAGCTTTCTTT. V and J are TRBV6-5 and TRBJ1-1, with D possibly TRBD1 on 5 matching bases. This CDR3 region has 13 residues. Trimming took 6 bases from V and 0 from J, leaving 8 bases between them. The V gene's germline CDR1 is MNHEY and CDR2 SVGAGI.

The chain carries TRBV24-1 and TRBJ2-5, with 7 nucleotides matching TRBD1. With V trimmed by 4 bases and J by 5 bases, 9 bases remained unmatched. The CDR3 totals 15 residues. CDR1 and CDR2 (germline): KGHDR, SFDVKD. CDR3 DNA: TGTGCCACCAGTGACCCGACAGGGTGGGGTGAGACCCAGTACTTC. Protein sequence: CATSDPTGWGETQYF.

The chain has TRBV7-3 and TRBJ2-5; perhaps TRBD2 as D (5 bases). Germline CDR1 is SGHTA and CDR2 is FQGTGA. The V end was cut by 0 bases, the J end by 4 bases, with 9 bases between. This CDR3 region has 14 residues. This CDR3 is CASSLTGGGETQYF. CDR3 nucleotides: TGTGCCAGCAGCTTAACGGGTGGAGGAGAGACCCAGTACTTC.

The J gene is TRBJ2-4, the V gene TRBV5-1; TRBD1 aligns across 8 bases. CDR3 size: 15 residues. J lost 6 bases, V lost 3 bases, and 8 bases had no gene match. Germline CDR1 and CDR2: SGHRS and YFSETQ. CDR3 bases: TGCGCCAGCAGCTCAGGACAGGGCGGGGTAAACATTCAGTACTTC. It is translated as CASSSGQGGVNIQYF.

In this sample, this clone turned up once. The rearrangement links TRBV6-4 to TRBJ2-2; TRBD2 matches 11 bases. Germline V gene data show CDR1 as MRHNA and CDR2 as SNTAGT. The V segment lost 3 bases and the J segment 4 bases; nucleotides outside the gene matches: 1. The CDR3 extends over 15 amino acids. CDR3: CASSEGTSGTGELFF. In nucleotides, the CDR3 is TGTGCCAGCAGTGAAGGGACTAGCGGCACCGGGGAGCTGTTTTTT.

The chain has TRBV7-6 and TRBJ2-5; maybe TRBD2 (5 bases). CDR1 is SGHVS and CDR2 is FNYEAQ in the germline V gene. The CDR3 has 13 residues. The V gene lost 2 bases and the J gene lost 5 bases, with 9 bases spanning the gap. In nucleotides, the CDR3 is TGTGCCAGCAGCTTAACTAGAGGGGAGACCCAGTACTTC. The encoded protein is CASSLTRGETQYF.

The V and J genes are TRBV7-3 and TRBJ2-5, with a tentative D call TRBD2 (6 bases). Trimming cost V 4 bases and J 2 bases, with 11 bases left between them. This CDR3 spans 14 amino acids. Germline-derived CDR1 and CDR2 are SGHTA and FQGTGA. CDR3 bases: TGTGCCAGCAGCTCCCCGGGAGTTCAAGAGACCCAGTACTTC. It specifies CASSSPGVQETQYF.

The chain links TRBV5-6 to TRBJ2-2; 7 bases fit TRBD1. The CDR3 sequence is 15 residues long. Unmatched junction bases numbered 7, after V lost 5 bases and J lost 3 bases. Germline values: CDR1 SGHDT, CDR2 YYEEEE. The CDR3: CASRNRDSHTGELFF. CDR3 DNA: TGTGCCAGCAGGAATCGGGACAGTCACACCGGGGAGCTGTTTTTT.

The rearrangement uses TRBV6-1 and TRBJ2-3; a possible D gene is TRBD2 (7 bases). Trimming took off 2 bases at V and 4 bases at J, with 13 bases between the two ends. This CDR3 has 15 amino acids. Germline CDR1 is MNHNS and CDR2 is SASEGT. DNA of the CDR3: TGTGCCAGCAGTGAAACGAGGGGGGGCGCAGATACGCAGTATTTT. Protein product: CASSETRGGADTQYF.

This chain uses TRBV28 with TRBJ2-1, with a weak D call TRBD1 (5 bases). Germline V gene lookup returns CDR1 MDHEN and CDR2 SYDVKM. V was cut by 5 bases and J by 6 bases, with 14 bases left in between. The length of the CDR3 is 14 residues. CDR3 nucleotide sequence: TGTGCCAGCAGTCCGGTTAGGGGTGGCAATGAGCAGTTCTTC. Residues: CASSPVRGGNEQFF.

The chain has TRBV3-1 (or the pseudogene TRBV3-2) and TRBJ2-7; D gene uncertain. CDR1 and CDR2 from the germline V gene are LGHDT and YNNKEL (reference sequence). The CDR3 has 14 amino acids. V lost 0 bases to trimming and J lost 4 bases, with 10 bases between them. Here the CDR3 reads CASSQDHQVYEQYF. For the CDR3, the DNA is TGTGCCAGCAGCCAAGATCATCAGGTATACGAGCAGTACTTC.

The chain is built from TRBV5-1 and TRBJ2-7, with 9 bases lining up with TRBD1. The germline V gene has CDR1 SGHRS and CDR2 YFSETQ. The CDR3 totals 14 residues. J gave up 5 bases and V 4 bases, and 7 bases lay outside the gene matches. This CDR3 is CASSRGQGSNEQYF. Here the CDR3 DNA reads TGCGCCAGCAGCAGGGGACAGGGTTCCAACGAGCAGTACTTC.

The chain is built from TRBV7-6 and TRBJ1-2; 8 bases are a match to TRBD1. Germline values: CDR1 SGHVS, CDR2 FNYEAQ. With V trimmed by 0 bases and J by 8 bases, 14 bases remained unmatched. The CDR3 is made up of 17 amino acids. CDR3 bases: TGTGCCAGCAGCTTAGCGTCCGGGACAGGTAAGGGCGGCGGCTACACCTTC. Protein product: CASSLASGTGKGGGYTF.

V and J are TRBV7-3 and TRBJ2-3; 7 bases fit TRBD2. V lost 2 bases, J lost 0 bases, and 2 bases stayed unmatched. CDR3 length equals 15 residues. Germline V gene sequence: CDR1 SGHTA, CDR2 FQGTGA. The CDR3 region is CASSLRGESTDTQYF. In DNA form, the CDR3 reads TGTGCCAGCAGCTTACGGGGGGAGAGCACAGATACGCAGTATTTT.

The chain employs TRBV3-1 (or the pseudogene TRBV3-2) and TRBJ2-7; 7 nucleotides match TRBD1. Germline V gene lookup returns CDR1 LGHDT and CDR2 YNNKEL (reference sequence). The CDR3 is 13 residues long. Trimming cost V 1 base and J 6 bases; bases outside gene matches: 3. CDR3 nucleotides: TGTGCCAGCAGCCAAGGGTACAGGGGCGAGCAGTACTTC. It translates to CASSQGYRGEQYF.

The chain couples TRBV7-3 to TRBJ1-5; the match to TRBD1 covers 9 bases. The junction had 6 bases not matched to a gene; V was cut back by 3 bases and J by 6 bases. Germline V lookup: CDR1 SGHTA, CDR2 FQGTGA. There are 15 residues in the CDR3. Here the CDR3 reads CASSLTGGSGQPQHF. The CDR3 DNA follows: TGTGCCAGCAGCTTGACAGGGGGTTCAGGTCAGCCCCAGCATTTT.

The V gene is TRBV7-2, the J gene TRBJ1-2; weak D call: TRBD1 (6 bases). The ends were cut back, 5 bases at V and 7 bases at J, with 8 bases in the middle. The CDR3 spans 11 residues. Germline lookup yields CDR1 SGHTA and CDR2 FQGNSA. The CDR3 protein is CASSTDSGYTF. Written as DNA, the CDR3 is TGTGCCAGCAGCACGGACAGTGGCTACACCTTC.

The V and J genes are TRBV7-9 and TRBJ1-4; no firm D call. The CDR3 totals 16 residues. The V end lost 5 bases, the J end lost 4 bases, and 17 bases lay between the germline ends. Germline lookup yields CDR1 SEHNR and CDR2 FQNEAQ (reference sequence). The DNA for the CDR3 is TGTGCCAGCAGCCCCACCGCCCCGGGTGGTAATGAAAAACTGTTTTTT. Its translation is CASSPTAPGGNEKLFF.

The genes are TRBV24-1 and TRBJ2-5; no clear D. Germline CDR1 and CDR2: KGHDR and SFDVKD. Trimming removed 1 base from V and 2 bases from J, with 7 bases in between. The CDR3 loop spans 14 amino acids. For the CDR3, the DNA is TGTGCCACCAGTGATTTAAGTACTCAAGAGACCCAGTACTTC. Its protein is CATSDLSTQETQYF.

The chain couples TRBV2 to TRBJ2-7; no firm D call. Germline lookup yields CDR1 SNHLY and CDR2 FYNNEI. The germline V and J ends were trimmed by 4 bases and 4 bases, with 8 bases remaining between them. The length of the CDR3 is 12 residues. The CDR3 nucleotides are TGTGCCAGCAGTGGAGCAGCTTACGAGCAGTACTTC. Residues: CASSGAAYEQYF. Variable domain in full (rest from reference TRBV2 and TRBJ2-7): EPEVTQTPSHQVTQMGQEVILRCVPISNHLYFYWYRQILGQKVEFLVSFYNNEISEKSEIFDDQFSVERPDGSNFTLKIRSTKLEDSAMYFCASSGAAYEQYFGPGTRLTVT.